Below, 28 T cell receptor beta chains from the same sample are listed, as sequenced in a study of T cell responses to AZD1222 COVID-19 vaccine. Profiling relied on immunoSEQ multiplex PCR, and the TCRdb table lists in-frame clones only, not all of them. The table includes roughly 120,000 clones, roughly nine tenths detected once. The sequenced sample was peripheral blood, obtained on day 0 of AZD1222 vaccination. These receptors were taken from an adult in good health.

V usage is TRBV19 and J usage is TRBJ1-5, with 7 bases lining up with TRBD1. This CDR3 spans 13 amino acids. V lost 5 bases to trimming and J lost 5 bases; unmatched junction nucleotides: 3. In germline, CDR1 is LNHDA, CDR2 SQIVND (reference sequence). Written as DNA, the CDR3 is TGTGCCAGTAGTGTCACAGGGGATCAGCCCCAGCATTTT. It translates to CASSVTGDQPQHF.

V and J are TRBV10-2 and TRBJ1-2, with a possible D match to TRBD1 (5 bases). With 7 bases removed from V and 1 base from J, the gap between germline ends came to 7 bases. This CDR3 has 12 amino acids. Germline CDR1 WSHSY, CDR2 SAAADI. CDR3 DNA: TGCGCCAGCACAGGGATTAACTATGGCTACACCTTC. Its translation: CASTGINYGYTF.

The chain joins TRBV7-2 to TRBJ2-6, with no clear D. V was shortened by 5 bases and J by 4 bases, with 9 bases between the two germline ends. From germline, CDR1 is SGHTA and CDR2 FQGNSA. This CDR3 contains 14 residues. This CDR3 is CASSPRLGANVLTF. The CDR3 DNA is TGTGCCAGCAGCCCCCGTCTCGGGGCCAACGTCCTGACTTTC.

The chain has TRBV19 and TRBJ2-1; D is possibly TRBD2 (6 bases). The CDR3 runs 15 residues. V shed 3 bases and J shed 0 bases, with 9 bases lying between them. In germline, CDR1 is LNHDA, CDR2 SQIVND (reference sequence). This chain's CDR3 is CASSIAGGSYNEQFF. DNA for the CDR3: TGTGCCAGTAGTATCGCCGGGGGCTCCTACAATGAGCAGTTCTTC.

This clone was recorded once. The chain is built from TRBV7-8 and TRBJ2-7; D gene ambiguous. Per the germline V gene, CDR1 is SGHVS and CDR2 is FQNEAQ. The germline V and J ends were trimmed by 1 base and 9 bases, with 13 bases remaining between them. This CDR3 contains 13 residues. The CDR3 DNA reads TGTGCCAGCAGCTTAGAAGTAGGGTGGGTGCAGTACTTC. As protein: CASSLEVGWVQYF.

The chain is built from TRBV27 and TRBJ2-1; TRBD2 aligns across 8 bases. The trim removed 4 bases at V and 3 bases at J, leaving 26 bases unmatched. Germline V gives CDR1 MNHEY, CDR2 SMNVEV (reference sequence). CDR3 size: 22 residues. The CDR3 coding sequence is TGTGCCAGCAGTTCCGGGACAAAAGATTCCAGGGTCGGGAGGGCCTACTACAATGAGCAGTTCTTC. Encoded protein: CASSSGTKDSRVGRAYYNEQFF.

CDR3 in DNA: TGTGCCATCAGTGATGGGCTAGCGGGAGTTGGGGCCAACGTCCTGACTTTC. It yields the protein CAISDGLAGVGANVLTF. V gene TRBV10-3 combines with J gene TRBJ2-6; 10 bases align to TRBD2. Losses at the gene ends were 3 bases for V and 3 bases for J; bases not matched to a gene: 5. Germline V lookup: CDR1 ENHRY, CDR2 SYGVKD. This CDR3 comprises 17 residues.

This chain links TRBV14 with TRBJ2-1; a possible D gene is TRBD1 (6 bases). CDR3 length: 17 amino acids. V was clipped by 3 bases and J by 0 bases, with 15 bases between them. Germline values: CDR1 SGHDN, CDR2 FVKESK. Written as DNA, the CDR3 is TGTGCCAGCAGCCAGGACATCCCCAGGGGCTCCTACAATGAGCAGTTCTTC. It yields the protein CASSQDIPRGSYNEQFF.

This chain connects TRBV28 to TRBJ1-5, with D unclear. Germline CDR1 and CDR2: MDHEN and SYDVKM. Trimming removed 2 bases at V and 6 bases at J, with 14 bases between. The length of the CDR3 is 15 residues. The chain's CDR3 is CASSLAGSTVQPQHF. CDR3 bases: TGTGCCAGCAGTTTAGCAGGCTCGACGGTTCAGCCCCAGCATTTT.

The CDR3 loop reads CASNRFWDSNQPQHF. CDR3 in DNA: TGTGCCAGTAACAGGTTCTGGGATAGCAATCAGCCCCAGCATTTT. The genes are TRBV19 and TRBJ1-5, with D perhaps TRBD1 (5 bases). V shed 7 bases and J shed 0 bases, with 13 bases lying between them. Germline values: CDR1 LNHDA, CDR2 SQIVND (reference sequence). This CDR3 has 15 amino acids. Filled out from reference TRBV19 and TRBJ1-5, the complete variable domain reads DGGITQSPKYLFRKEGQNVTLSCEQNLNHDAMYWYRQDPGQGLRLIYYSQIVNDFQKGDIAEGYSVSREKKESFPLTVTSAQKNPTAFYLCASNRFWDSNQPQHFGDGTRLSIL.

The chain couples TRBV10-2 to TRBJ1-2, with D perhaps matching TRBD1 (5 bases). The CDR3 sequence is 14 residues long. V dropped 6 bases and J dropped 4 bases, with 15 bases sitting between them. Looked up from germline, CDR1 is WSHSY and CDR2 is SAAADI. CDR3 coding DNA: TGCGCCAGCAGCCCACAGGCTGGAGTCTATGGCTACACCTTC. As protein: CASSPQAGVYGYTF.

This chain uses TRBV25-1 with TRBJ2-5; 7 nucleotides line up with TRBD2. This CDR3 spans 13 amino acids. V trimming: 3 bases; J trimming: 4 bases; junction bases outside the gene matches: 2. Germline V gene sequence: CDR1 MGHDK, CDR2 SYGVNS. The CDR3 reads CASSETSRETQYF. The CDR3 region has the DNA TGTGCCAGCAGTGAGACTAGCCGAGAGACCCAGTACTTC.

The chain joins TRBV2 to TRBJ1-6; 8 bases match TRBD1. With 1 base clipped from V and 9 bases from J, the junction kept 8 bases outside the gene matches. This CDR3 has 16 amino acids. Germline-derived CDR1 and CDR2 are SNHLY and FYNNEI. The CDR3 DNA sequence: TGTGCCAGCAGTGAAGAAGGACAGGGCGTAGGTTCACCCCTCCACTTT. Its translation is CASSEEGQGVGSPLHF.

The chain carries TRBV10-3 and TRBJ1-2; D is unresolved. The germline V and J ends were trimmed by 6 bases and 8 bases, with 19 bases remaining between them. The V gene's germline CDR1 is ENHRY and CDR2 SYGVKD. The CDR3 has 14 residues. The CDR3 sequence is CAISDGVTLSGYTF. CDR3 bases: TGTGCCATCAGCGATGGGGTAACCCTATCGGGCTACACCTTC.

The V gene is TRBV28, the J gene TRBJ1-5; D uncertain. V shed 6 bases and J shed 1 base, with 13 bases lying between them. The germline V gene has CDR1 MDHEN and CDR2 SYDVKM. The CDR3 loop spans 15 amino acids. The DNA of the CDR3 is TGTGCCAGCAGGTACGGGGATAGGAGCAATCAGCCCCAGCATTTT. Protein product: CASRYGDRSNQPQHF.

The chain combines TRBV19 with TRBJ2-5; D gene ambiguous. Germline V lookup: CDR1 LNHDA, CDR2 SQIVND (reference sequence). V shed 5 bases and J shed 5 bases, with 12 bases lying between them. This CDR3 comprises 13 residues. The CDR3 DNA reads TGTGCCAGTAGTCCCCTTTCCGGGGAGACCCAGTACTTC. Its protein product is CASSPLSGETQYF.

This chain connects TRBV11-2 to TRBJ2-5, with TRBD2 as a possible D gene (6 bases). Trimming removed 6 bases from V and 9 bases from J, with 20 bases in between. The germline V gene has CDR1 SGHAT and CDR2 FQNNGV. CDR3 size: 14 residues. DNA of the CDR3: TGTGCCAGCAGTCAAGGGGCAGGGACTGGTTCCCAGTACTTC. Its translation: CASSQGAGTGSQYF.

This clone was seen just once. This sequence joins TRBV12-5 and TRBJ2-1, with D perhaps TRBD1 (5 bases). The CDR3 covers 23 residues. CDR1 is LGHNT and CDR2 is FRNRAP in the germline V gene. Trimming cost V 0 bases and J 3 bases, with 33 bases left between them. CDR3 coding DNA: TGTGCTAGTGGTTTGGTACTTGGAGATGTCATAAGCAGGGATAGAACCTACTACAATGAGCAGTTCTTC. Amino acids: CASGLVLGDVISRDRTYYNEQFF.

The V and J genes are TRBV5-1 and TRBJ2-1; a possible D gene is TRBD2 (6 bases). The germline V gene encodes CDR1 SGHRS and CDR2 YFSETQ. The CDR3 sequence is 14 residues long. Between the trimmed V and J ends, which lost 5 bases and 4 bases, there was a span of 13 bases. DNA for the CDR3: TGCGCCAGCAGGGGGGAGGCCGGGTACAATGAGCAGTTCTTC. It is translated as CASRGEAGYNEQFF.

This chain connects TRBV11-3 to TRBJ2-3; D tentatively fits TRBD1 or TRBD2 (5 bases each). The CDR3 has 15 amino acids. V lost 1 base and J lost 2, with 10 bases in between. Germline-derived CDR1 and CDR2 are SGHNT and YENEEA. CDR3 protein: CASSLGGSVTDTQYF. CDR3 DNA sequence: TGTGCCAGCAGCTTAGGGGGGTCGGTCACAGATACGCAGTATTTT. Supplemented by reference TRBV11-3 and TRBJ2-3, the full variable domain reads EAGVVQSPRYKIIEKKQPVAFWCNPISGHNTLYWYLQNLGQGPELLIRYENEEAVDDSQLPKDRFSAERLKGVDSTLKIQPAELGDSAVYLCASSLGGSVTDTQYFGPGTRLTVL.

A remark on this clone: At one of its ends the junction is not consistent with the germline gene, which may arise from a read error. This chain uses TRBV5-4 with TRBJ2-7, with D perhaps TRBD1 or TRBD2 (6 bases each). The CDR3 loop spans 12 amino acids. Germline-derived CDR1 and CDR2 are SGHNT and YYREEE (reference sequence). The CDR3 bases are TGTGCCAGCAGCTTAAATACCGGGGGCATACACTTC. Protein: CASSLNTGGIHF. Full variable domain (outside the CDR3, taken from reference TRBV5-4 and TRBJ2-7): ETGVTQSPTHLIKTRGQQVTLRCSSQSGHNTVSWYQQALGQGPQFIFQYYREEENGRGNFPPRFSGLQFPNYSSELNVNALELDDSALYLCASSLNTGGIHFGPGTRLTVT.

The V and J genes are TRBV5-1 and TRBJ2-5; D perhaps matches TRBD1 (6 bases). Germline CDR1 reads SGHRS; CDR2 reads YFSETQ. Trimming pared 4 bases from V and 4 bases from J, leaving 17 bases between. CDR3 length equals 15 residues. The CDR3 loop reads CASSKQQGRPETQYF. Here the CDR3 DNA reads TGCGCCAGCAGCAAACAACAGGGTCGCCCAGAGACCCAGTACTTC.

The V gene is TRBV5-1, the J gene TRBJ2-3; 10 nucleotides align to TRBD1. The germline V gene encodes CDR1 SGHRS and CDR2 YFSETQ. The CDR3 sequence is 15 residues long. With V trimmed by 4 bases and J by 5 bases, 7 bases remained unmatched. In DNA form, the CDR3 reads TGCGCCAGCAGCCAGAGACAGGGGGCAGGAGATACGCAGTATTTT. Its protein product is CASSQRQGAGDTQYF.

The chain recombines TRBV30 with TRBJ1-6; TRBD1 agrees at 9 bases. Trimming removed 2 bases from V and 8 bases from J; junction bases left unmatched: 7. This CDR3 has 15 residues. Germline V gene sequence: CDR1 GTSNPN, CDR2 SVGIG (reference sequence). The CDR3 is CAWSSGTGTDSPLHF. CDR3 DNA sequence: TGTGCCTGGAGTAGCGGGACAGGGACTGATTCACCCCTCCACTTT.

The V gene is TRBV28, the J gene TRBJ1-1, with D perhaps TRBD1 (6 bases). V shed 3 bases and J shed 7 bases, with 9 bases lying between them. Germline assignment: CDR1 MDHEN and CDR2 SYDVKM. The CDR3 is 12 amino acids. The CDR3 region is CASSFGQFEAFF. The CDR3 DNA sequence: TGTGCCAGCAGTTTTGGACAGTTTGAAGCTTTCTTT.

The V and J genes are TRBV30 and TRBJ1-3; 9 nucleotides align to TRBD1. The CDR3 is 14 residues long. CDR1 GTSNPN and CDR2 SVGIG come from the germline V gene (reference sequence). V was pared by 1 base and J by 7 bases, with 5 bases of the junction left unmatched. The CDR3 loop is CAWSGGQGFNTIYF. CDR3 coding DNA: TGTGCCTGGAGTGGGGGACAGGGATTTAACACCATATATTTT.

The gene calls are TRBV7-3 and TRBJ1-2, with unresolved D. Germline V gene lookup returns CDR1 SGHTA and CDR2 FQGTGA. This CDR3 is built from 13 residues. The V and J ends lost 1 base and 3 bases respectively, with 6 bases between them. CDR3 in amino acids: CASSLKPDYGYTF. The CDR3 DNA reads TGTGCCAGCAGCTTAAAGCCAGACTATGGCTACACCTTC.

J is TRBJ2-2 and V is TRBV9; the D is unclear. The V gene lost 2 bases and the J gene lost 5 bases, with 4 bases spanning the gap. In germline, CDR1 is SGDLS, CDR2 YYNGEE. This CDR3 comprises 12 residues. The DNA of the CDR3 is TGTGCCAGCAGCGTCGGAACCGGGGAGCTGTTTTTT. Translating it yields CASSVGTGELFF. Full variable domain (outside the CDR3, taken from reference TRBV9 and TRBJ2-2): DSGVTQTPKHLITATGQRVTLRCSPRSGDLSVYWYQQSLDQGLQFLIQYYNGEERAKGNILERFSAQQFPDLHSELNLSSLELGDSALYFCASSVGTGELFFGEGSRLTVL.